The 9 T cell receptor beta chains in this list originate from one sample, sequenced in a study of Ad26.COV2.S vaccination and SARS-CoV-2 variants. As to treatment: roughly 18 received Ad26.COV2.S at low or high dose, single or two shots; 5 received placebo; per-sample allocation not given. At day 63 after the first vaccine or placebo injection, samples were drawn. TCRdb's table, derived via immunoSEQ multiplex PCR, lists solely in-frame clones and lacks some. Of some 340,000 clones listed, just over 85% are singletons. The sequencing used peripheral blood, collected in a trial of Ad26.COV2.S vaccine versus placebo. The receptors were gathered from a person aged 18 to 59 who received the Ad26.COV2.S COVID-19 vaccine or a placebo.

V is TRBV13 and J is TRBJ1-2; maybe TRBD1 (6 bases). Trimming cost V 5 bases and J 4 bases, with 14 bases left between them. Germline V CDR1 and CDR2: PRHDT, FYEKMQ (reference sequence). The CDR3 has 14 amino acids. In DNA form, the CDR3 reads TGTGCCAGCAGCAACCTGAGGGGGTTCTATGGCTACACCTTC. Protein: CASSNLRGFYGYTF.

This chain links TRBV5-4 with TRBJ1-1; D ambiguous. Trimming cost V 5 bases and J 6 bases, with 14 bases left between them. Germline V gene sequence: CDR1 SGHNT, CDR2 YYREEE (reference sequence). The length of the CDR3 is 13 residues. The CDR3 DNA reads TGTGCCAGCAGGCGCGATCCTCGGGCTGAAGCTTTCTTT. Its protein is CASRRDPRAEAFF.

The chain is built from TRBV19 and TRBJ1-2; possibly TRBD1 for D (5 bases). The V and J ends lost 7 bases and 3 bases respectively, with 24 bases between them. Per the germline V gene, CDR1 is LNHDA and CDR2 is SQIVND (reference sequence). The CDR3 extends over 17 amino acids. CDR3 DNA: TGTGCCAGTACCTCGGGGGGGTTGGGCCTTGAGGACTATGGCTACACCTTC. It is translated as CASTSGGLGLEDYGYTF.

This sequence joins TRBV19 and TRBJ1-1; no definite D call. The CDR3 is 14 amino acids. Germline V gene data show CDR1 as LNHDA and CDR2 as SQIVND (reference sequence). With 8 bases removed from V and 9 bases from J, the gap between germline ends came to 22 bases. DNA for the CDR3: TGTGCCAGTTACTCCGCGGGGTCCAGGCTGAAAGCTTTCTTT. Translated: CASYSAGSRLKAFF.

The V and J genes are TRBV6-5 and TRBJ2-6, with unresolved D. The CDR3 sequence is 16 residues long. Germline assignment: CDR1 MNHEY and CDR2 SVGAGI. V lost 0 bases, J lost 9 bases, and 15 bases lay in between. CDR3 protein: CASSYSPTSNFNVLTF. The CDR3 bases are TGTGCCAGCAGTTACTCCCCGACATCCAACTTCAACGTCCTGACTTTC.

There are a few counts of this clone. Germline and junction disagree at one end, which may indicate a read error. The J gene is TRBJ2-1, the V gene TRBV7-7; either TRBD1 or TRBD2 may supply D (5 bases each). Germline-derived CDR1 and CDR2 are SSHAT and FNYEAQ (reference sequence). The CDR3 is 16 amino acids. The CDR3 DNA is TGTGCTAGCAGCTTGGACGGGGCCAGCTCCTACAATGAGCAGTTCTTC. It translates to CASSLDGASSYNEQFF.

The genes are TRBV27 and TRBJ1-2; 8 nucleotides align to TRBD1. The CDR3 totals 14 residues. V lost 5 bases, J lost 8 bases, and 10 bases stayed unmatched. Germline CDR1 MNHEY, CDR2 SMNVEV (reference sequence). CDR3 nucleotides: TGTGCCAGCAGTCCCCGACAGGGGCGAGGCGGCTACACCTTC. Translation: CASSPRQGRGGYTF.

The chain is built from TRBV11-2 and TRBJ1-4; D is unresolved. The CDR3 sequence is 14 residues long. The V gene lost 5 bases and the J gene lost 4 bases, with 11 bases spanning the gap. Germline CDR1 SGHAT, CDR2 FQNNGV. DNA for the CDR3: TGTGCCAGCAGCAAATACGAAAATAATGAAAAACTGTTTTTT. It yields the protein CASSKYENNEKLFF.

The rearrangement uses TRBV29-1 and TRBJ1-2; 9 positions agree with TRBD1. Looked up from germline, CDR1 is SQVTM and CDR2 is ANQGSEA. The CDR3 loop spans 13 amino acids. The V gene end was trimmed by 7 bases and the J gene end by 3 bases; junction bases not matched to a gene: 6. CDR3 loop: CSATGGLDYGYTF. CDR3 coding DNA: TGCAGCGCAACAGGGGGCTTGGACTATGGCTACACCTTC.